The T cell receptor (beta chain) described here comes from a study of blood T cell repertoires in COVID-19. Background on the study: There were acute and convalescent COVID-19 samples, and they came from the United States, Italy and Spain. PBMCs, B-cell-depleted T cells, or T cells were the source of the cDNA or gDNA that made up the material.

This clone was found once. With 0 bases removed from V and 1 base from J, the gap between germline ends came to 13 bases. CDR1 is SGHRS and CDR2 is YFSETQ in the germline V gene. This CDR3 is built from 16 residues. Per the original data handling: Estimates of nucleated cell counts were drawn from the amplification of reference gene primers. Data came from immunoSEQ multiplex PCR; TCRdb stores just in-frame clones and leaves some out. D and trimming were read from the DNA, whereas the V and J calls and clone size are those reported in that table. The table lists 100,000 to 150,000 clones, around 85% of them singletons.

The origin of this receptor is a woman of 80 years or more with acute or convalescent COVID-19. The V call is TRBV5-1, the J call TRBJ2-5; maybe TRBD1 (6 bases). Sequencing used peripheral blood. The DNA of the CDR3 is TGCGCCAGCAGCTTGGGGGCAGGGGCGACCCAAGAGACCCAGTACTTC. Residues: CASSLGAGATQETQYF. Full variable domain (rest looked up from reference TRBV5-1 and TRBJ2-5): KAGVTQTPRYLIKTRGQQVTLSCSPISGHRSVSWYQQTPGQGLQFLFEYFSETQRNKGNFPGRFSGRQFSNSRSEMNVSTLELGDSALYLCASSLGAGATQETQYFGPGTRLLVL.